Sequencing of this T cell receptor (beta chain) was carried out in a study of T-cell memory formation after mild COVID-19. This CDR3 has 14 amino acids. V was trimmed by 3 bases and J by 4 bases, leaving 12 bases between them. This clonotype has a handful of counts. The antigen remains undetermined. The study's findings and limits: Largely, contracting CD4+ clones fell within CM and EM, and contracting CD8+ clones within EMRA. CD4+ bias marked clones expanding day 15 to 37, unlike balanced contracting clones. SARS-CoV-2 specificity of second-wave clones peaking day 37 was unconfirmed. Detection of some responders pre-infection suggested pre-existing cross-reactive memory T cells participated.

MiXCR was run by TCRdb on the 5' RACE reads, yielding one entry per CDR3 protein. The table records roughly 560,000 distinct CDR3 sequences, 20% of them present only once. The TCR sequence derives from an adult woman who had mild COVID-19 (a few samples of this study predate the infection). Cell type and time point are not known. The V gene is TRBV12-3 or TRBV12-4, the J gene TRBJ1-2; the D gene is possibly TRBD1 (6 bases). Input material: PBMCs or a T cell subset sorted from them (not recorded which). The CDR3 loop is CASSLGTGRYGYTF. The CDR3, as DNA: TGTGCCAGCAGTTTGGGCACAGGGCGCTATGGCTACACCTTC.